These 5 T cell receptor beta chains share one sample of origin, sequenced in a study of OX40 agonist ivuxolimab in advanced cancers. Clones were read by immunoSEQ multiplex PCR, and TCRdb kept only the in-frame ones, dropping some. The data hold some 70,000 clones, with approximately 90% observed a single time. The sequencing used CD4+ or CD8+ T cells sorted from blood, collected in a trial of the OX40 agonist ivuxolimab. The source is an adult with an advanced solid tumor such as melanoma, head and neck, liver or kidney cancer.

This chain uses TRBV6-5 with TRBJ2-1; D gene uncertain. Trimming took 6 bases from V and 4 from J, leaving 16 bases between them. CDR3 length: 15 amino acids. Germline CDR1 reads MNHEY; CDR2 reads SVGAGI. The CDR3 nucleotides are TGTGCCAGCAGAGGTTCTATAGGTGCATACAATGAGCAGTTCTTC. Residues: CASRGSIGAYNEQFF.

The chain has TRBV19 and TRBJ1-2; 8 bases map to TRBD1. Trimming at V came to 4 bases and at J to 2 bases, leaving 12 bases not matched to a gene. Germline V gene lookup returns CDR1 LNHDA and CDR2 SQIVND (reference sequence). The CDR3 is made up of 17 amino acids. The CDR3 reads CASSTRGQGRVNYGYTF. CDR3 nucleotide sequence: TGTGCCAGTAGTACCCGAGGACAGGGTCGAGTAAACTATGGCTACACCTTC.

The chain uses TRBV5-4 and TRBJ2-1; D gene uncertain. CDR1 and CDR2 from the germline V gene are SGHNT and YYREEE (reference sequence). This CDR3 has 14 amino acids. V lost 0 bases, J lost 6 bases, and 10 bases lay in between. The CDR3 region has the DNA TGTGCCAGCAGCTTGGCCCGATCGTCCAATGAGCAGTTCTTC. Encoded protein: CASSLARSSNEQFF.

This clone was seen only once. CDR3 sequence (DNA): TGTGCCAGCAATACAGGGCCCTCAAATCAGCCCCAGCATTTT. Its protein is CASNTGPSNQPQHF. The genes are TRBV2 and TRBJ1-5; the D gene is possibly TRBD1 (6 bases). Germline V gene data show CDR1 as SNHLY and CDR2 as FYNNEI. The CDR3 totals 14 residues. The V and J ends lost 7 bases and 4 bases respectively, with 14 bases between them.

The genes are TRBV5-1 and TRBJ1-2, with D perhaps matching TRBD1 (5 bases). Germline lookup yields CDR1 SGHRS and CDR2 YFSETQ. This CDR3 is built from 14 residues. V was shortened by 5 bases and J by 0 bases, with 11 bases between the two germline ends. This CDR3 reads CASRPGHSNYGYTF. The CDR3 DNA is TGCGCCAGCAGGCCCGGACATTCTAACTATGGCTACACCTTC.